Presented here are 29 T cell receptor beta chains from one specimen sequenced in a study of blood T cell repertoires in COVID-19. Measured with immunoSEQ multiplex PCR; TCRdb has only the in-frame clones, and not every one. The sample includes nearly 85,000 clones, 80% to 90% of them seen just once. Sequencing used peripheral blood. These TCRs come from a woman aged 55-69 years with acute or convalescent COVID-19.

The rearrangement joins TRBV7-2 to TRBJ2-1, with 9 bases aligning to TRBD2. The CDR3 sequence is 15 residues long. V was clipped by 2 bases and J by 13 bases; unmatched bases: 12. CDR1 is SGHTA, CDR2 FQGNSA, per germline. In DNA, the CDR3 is TGTGCCAGCAGCTTACCCGACCGAGGCGGGAGGGGTCAGTTCTTC. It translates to CASSLPDRGGRGQFF. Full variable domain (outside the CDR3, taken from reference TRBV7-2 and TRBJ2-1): GAGVSQSPSNKVTEKGKDVELRCDPISGHTALYWYRQSLGQGLEFLIYFQGNSAPDKSGLPSDRFSAERTGGSVSTLTIQRTQQEDSAVYLCASSLPDRGGRGQFFGPGTRLTVL.

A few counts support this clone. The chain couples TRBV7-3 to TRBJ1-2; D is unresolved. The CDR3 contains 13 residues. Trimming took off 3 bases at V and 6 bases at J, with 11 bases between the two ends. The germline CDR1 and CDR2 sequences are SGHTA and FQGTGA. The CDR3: CASSFAHGDGYTF. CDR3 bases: TGTGCCAGCAGCTTCGCTCACGGGGATGGCTACACCTTC. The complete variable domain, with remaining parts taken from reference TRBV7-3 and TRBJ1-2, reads GAGVSQTPSNKVTEKGKYVELRCDPISGHTALYWYRQSLGQGPEFLIYFQGTGAADDSGLPNDRFFAVRPEGSVSTLKIQRTERGDSAVYLCASSFAHGDGYTFGSGTRLTVV.

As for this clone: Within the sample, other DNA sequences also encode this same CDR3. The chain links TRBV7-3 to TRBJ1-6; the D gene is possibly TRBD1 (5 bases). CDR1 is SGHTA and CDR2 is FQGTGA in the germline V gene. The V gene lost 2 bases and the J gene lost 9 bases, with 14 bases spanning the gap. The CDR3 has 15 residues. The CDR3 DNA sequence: TGTGCCAGCAGCTTACTAGGCCAGGGAAGTTCACCCCTCCACTTT. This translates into CASSLLGQGSSPLHF.

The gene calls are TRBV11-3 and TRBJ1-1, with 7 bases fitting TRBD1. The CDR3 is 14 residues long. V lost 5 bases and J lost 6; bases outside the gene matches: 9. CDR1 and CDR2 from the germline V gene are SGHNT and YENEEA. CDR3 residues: CASSPGQVLSEAFF. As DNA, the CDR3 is TGTGCCAGCAGCCCCGGACAGGTACTCTCTGAAGCTTTCTTT.

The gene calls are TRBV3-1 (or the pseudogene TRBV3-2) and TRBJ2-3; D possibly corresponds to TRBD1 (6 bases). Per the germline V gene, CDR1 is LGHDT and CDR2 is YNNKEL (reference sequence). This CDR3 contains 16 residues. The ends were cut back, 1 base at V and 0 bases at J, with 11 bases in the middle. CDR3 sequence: CASSQGTGLSTDTQYF. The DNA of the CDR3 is TGTGCCAGCAGCCAAGGAACAGGGCTAAGCACAGATACGCAGTATTTT.

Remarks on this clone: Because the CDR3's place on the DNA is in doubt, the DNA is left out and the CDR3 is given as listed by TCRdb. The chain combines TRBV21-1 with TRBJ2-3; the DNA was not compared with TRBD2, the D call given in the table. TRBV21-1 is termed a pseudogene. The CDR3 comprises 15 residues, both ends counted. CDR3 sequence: CASSKVGPGADTQYF.

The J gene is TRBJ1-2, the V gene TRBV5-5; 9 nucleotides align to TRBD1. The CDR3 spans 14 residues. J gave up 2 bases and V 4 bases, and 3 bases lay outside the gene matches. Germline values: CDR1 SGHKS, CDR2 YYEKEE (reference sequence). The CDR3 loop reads CASSATGGNYGYTF. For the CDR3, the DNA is TGTGCCAGCAGCGCGACAGGGGGAAACTATGGCTACACCTTC.

The DNA for the CDR3 is TGTGCCAGCAGCAAACCCAACAGGGCAGGGAACACTGAAGCTTTCTTT. It encodes CASSKPNRAGNTEAFF. The rearrangement links TRBV9 to TRBJ1-1; perhaps TRBD1 as D (6 bases). The CDR3 is made up of 16 amino acids. Germline CDR1 is SGDLS and CDR2 is YYNGEE. The V gene lost 4 bases and the J gene lost 1 base, with 17 bases spanning the gap.

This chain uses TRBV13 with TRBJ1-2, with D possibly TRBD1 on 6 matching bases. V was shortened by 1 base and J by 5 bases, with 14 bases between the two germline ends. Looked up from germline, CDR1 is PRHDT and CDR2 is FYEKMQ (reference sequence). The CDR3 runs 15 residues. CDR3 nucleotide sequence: TGTGCCAGCAGCTTAGCTCGGGGGGCATGGTATGGCTACACCTTC. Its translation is CASSLARGAWYGYTF.

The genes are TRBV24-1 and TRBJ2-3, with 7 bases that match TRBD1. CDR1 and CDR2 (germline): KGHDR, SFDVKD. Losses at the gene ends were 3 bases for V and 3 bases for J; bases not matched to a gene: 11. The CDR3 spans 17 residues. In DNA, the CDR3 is TGTGCCACCAGTGATGAATCGACAGGGATGGAGACAGATACGCAGTATTTT. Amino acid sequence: CATSDESTGMETDTQYF.

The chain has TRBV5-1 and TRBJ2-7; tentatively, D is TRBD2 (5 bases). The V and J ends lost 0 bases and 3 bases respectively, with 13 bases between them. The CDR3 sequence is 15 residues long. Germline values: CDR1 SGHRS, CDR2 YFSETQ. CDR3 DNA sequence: TGCGCCAGCAGCTTGGCCCTGGGAGAGGGCTACGAGCAGTACTTC. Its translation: CASSLALGEGYEQYF.

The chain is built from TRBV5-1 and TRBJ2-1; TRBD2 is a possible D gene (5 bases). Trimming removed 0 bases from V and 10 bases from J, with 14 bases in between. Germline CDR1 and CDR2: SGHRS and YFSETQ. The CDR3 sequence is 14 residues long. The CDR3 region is CASSLVGPREEQFF. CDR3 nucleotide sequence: TGCGCCAGCAGCTTGGTGGGCCCCCGGGAAGAGCAGTTCTTC.

For the CDR3, the DNA is TGTGCCAGAAGCTTGGCGGGGGGTCGCAATCAGCCCCAGCATTTT. Amino acids: CARSLAGGRNQPQHF. V gene TRBV5-3 combines with J gene TRBJ1-5; D possibly corresponds to TRBD1 (5 bases). TRBV5-3 counts as an open reading frame of uncertain function. Trimming took 0 bases from V and 2 from J, leaving 9 bases between them. The CDR3 runs 15 residues.

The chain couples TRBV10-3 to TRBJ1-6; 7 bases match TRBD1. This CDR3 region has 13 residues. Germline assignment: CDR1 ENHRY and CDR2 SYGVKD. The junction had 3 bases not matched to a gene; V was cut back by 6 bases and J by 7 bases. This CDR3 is CAIRQGENSPLHF. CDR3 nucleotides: TGTGCCATCAGGCAGGGGGAAAATTCACCCCTCCACTTT.

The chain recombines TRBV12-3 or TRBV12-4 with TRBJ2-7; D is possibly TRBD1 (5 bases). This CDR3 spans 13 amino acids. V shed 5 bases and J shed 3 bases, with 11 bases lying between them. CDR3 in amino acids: CASSKNRGYEQYF. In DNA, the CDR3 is TGTGCCAGCAGTAAGAATAGGGGCTACGAGCAGTACTTC.

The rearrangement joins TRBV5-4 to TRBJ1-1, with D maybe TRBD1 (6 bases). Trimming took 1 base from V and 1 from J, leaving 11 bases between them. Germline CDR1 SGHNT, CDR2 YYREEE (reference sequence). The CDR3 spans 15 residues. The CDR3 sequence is CASSLQGRGNTEAFF. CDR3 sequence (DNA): TGTGCCAGCAGCTTGCAGGGGCGAGGGAACACTGAAGCTTTCTTT.

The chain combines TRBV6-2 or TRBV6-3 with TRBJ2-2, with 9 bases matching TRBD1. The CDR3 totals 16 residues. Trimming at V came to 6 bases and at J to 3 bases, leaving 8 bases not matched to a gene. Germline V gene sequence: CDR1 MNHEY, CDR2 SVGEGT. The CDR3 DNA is TGTGCCAGCAGCCCTGGGACAGGGCGGGACACCGGGGAGCTGTTTTTT. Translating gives CASSPGTGRDTGELFF.

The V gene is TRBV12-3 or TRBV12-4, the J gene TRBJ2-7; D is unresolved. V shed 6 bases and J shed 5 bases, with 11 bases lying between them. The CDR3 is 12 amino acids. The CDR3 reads CASSSETHEQYF. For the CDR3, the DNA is TGTGCCAGCAGCTCGGAGACCCACGAGCAGTACTTC.

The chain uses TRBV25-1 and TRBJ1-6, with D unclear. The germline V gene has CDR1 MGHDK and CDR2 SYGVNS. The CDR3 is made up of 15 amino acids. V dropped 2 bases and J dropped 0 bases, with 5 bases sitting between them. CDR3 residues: CASSEHSSYNSPLHF. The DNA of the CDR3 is TGTGCCAGCAGTGAACATAGCTCCTATAATTCACCCCTCCACTTT.

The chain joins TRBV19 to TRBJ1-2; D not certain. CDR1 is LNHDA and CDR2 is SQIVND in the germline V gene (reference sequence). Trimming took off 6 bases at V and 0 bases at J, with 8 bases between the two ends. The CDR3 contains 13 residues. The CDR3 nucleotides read TGTGCCAGTAGGCTAGCCGCTAACTATGGCTACACCTTC. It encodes CASRLAANYGYTF.

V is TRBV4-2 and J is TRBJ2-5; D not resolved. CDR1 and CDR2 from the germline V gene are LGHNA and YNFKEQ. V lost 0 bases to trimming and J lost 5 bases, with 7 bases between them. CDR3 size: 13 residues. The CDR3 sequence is CASSQDLAETQYF. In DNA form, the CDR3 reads TGTGCCAGCAGCCAAGACCTCGCGGAGACCCAGTACTTC.

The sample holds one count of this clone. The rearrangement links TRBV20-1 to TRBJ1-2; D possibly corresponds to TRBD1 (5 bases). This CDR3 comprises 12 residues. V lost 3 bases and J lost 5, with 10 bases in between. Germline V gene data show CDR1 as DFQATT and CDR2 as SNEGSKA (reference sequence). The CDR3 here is CSASWGRYGYTF. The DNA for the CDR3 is TGCAGTGCTAGTTGGGGCAGATATGGCTACACCTTC.

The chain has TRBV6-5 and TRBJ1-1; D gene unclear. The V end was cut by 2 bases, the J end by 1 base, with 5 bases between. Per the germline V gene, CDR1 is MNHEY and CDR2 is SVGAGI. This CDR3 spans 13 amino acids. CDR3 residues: CASSYHKNTEAFF. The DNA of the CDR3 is TGTGCCAGCAGTTACCACAAGAACACTGAAGCTTTCTTT.

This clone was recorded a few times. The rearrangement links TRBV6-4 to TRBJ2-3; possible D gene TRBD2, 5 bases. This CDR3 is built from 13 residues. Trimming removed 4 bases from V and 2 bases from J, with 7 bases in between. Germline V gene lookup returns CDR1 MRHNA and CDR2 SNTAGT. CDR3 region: CASSAGNTDTQYF. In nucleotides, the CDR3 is TGTGCCAGCAGTGCGGGGAACACAGATACGCAGTATTTT.

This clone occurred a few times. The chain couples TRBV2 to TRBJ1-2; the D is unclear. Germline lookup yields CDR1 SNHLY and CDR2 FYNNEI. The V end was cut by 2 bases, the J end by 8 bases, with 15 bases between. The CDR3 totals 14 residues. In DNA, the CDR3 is TGTGCCAGCAGTGAACGGAGGGTCAGGAACGGCTACACCTTC. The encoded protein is CASSERRVRNGYTF.

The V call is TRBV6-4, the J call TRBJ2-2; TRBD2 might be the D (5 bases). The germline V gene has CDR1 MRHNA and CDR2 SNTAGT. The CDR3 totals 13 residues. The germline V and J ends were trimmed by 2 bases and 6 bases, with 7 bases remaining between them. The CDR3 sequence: CASSDGESGELFF. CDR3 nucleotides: TGTGCCAGCAGTGACGGGGAGTCCGGGGAGCTGTTTTTT.

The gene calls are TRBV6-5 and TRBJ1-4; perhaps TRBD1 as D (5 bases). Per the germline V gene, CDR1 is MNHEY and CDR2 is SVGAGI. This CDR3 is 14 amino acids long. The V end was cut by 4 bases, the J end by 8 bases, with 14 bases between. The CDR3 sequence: CASSFGGLGEKLFF. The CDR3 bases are TGTGCCAGCAGTTTCGGGGGTTTGGGGGAAAAACTGTTTTTT.

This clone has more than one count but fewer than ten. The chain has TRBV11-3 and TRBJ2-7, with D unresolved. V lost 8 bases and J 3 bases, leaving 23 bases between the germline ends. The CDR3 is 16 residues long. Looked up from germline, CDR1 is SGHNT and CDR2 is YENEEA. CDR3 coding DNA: TGTGCCAGCGAGGTCCAGTCCCCTCCTTGCTTCTACGAGCAGTACTTC. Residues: CASEVQSPPCFYEQYF.

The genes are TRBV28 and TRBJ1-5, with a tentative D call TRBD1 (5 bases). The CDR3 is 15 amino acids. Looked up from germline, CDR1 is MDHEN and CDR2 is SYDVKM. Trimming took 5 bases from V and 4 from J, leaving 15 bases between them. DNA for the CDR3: TGTGCCAGCAGTCAGGGTGGTAATAGGAATCAGCCCCAGCATTTT. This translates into CASSQGGNRNQPQHF.